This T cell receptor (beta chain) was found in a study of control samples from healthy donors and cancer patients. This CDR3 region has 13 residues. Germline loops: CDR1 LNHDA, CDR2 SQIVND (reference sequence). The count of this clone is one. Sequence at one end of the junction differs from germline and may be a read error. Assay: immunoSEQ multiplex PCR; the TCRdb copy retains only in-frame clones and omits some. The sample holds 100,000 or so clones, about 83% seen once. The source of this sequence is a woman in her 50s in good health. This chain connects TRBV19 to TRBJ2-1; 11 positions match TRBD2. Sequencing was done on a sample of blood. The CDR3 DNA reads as TGTGCCAGTAGCGAGCTAGCGGGAGGAGGTGGGATCTTC. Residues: CASSELAGGGGIF.